These 9 T cell receptor beta chains share one sample of origin, sequenced in a study of T cell repertoires in cytomegalovirus infection. Antigens for these TCRs are unknown. From the reads, TCRdb called clonotypes with MiXCR, one entry per CDR3 protein. Among 250,000 to 300,000 distinct CDR3 sequences listed, roughly 21% were seen once. Source: cultured PBMCs, taken from culture after CMV antigen stimulation. The receptors stem from a human donor in good health (CMV status not recorded). Some clones in this sample may be carry-over from other donors' samples.

Comment on this clonotype: A read error may explain this, as a much larger clone is one base away. The chain uses TRBV7-6 and TRBJ1-1; D remains unclear. This CDR3 is 16 amino acids long. Germline assignment: CDR1 SGHVS and CDR2 FNYEAQ. V was shortened by 7 bases and J by 0 bases, with 18 bases between the two germline ends. The CDR3 sequence is CASNPGSGEMNTEAFF. The CDR3 DNA follows: TGTGCCAGCAACCCCGGATCCGGGGAAATGAACACTGAAGCTTTCTTT. The full variable domain, in which reference TRBV7-6 and TRBJ1-1 provide the parts outside the CDR3, is GAGVSQSPRYKVTKRGQDVALRCDPISGHVSLYWYRQALGQGPEFLTYFNYEAQQDKSGLPNDRFSAERPEGSISTLTIQRTEQRDSAMYRCASNPGSGEMNTEAFFGQGTRLTVV.

The chain links TRBV7-9 to TRBJ2-1, with D uncertain. Germline V gene data show CDR1 as SEHNR and CDR2 as FQNEAQ (reference sequence). The CDR3 runs 13 residues. Trimming cost V 1 base and J 6 bases, with 7 bases left between them. The chain's CDR3 is CASSLEVANEQFF. The CDR3 DNA sequence: TGTGCCAGCAGCTTAGAGGTAGCCAATGAGCAGTTCTTC.

At least ten counts were recorded for this clonotype. The genes are TRBV27 and TRBJ2-5; 9 nucleotides match TRBD2. V gave up 1 base and J gave up 5 bases; unmatched junction bases: 8. CDR1 is MNHEY and CDR2 is SMNVEV in the germline V gene (reference sequence). This CDR3 is 16 amino acids long. In DNA form, the CDR3 reads TGTGCCAGCAGTTTATTGGCGGGAGGGCCTGGGGAGACCCAGTACTTC. This codes for CASSLLAGGPGETQYF.

This clonotype showed up many times. The rearrangement uses TRBV7-9 and TRBJ2-1, with TRBD2 matching over 12 bases. The germline gives CDR1 SEHNR, CDR2 FQNEAQ (reference sequence). The CDR3 is made up of 15 amino acids. Unmatched junction bases numbered 8, after V lost 5 bases and J lost 9 bases. The CDR3 spells CASSRATSGSAEQFF. CDR3 nucleotide sequence: TGTGCCAGCAGCCGCGCGACTAGCGGGAGTGCTGAGCAGTTCTTC.

There are a few counts of this clonotype. This chain joins TRBV20-1 and TRBJ1-1; D gene uncertain. Germline assignment: CDR1 DFQATT and CDR2 SNEGSKA (reference sequence). V shed 4 bases and J shed 1 base, with 4 bases lying between them. The CDR3 is made up of 11 amino acids. The CDR3 DNA is TGCAGTGCTATAAAGAACACTGAAGCTTTCTTT. This codes for CSAIKNTEAFF.

This clonotype was observed a few times. The rearrangement joins TRBV12-3 or TRBV12-4 to TRBJ2-3; TRBD2 agrees at 12 bases. Losses at the gene ends were 6 bases for V and 2 bases for J; bases not matched to a gene: 3. This CDR3 spans 15 amino acids. In DNA form, the CDR3 reads TGTGCCAGCAGGCCTAGCGGGAGGGCCACAGATACGCAGTATTTT. It encodes CASRPSGRATDTQYF.

This clonotype was seen ten or more times. The chain employs TRBV12-3 or TRBV12-4 and TRBJ2-5; no reliable D call. The CDR3 loop spans 13 amino acids. V lost 3 bases to trimming and J lost 0 bases, with 5 bases between them. The CDR3 coding sequence is TGTGCCAGCAGTTTTGGCTACCAAGAGACCCAGTACTTC. Amino acids: CASSFGYQETQYF.

This clonotype was counted ten times or more. The chain is built from TRBV12-3 or TRBV12-4 and TRBJ2-4, with 9 bases matching TRBD1. The V and J ends lost 5 bases and 8 bases, in that order; junction bases with no gene match: 7. CDR3 length equals 14 residues. CDR3 nucleotide sequence: TGTGCCAGCAGTGGCGAAGGGACAGGGTACATTCAGTACTTC. Protein: CASSGEGTGYIQYF.

The chain employs TRBV7-8 and TRBJ1-1; D perhaps matches TRBD1 (5 bases). The V end was cut by 5 bases, the J end by 5 bases, with 27 bases between. The length of the CDR3 is 18 residues. Germline values: CDR1 SGHVS, CDR2 FQNEAQ. The CDR3 protein is CASSPYTVLQARGTEAFF. CDR3 nucleotide sequence: TGTGCCAGCAGCCCGTACACCGTGTTACAGGCGCGGGGGACTGAAGCTTTCTTT.